A single sample gave rise to the 29 T cell receptor beta chains below, sequenced in a study of T cell responses to AZD1222 COVID-19 vaccine. The protocol was immunoSEQ multiplex PCR, while the TCRdb copy is restricted to in-frame clones and leaves out a portion. Here the sample spans about 140,000 clones, around 93% being singletons. The source material was peripheral blood, sampled on day 0 of AZD1222 vaccination. All receptors come from an adult in good health.

The rearrangement uses TRBV7-2 and TRBJ1-5; tentatively, D is TRBD1 (5 bases). With 5 bases removed from V and 7 bases from J, the gap between germline ends came to 15 bases. CDR1 and CDR2 (germline): SGHTA, FQGNSA. The CDR3 contains 14 residues. In DNA form, the CDR3 reads TGTGCCAGCAGCGTCGGGGCGCTGGGACAGCCCCAGCATTTT. It specifies CASSVGALGQPQHF. Full variable domain (outside the CDR3, taken from reference TRBV7-2 and TRBJ1-5): GAGVSQSPSNKVTEKGKDVELRCDPISGHTALYWYRQSLGQGLEFLIYFQGNSAPDKSGLPSDRFSAERTGGSVSTLTIQRTQQEDSAVYLCASSVGALGQPQHFGDGTRLSIL.

The CDR3 DNA reads TGTGCCAGCAGGTTAAAACCGGGACAGGCAGGGTGGAAGCAGTACTTC. Translated, it gives CASRLKPGQAGWKQYF. V and J are TRBV27 and TRBJ2-7, with 8 bases aligning to TRBD1. Unmatched junction bases numbered 18, after V lost 6 bases and J lost 8 bases. Germline assignment: CDR1 MNHEY and CDR2 SMNVEV (reference sequence). This CDR3 spans 16 amino acids.

This chain connects TRBV5-1 to TRBJ1-2, with 9 bases identical to TRBD1. CDR1 is SGHRS and CDR2 is YFSETQ in the germline V gene. Germline trimming cut 4 bases from V and 4 bases from J; bases unmatched to any gene: 5. The CDR3 is made up of 14 amino acids. This CDR3 is CASSLDRGAYGYTF. CDR3 sequence (DNA): TGCGCCAGCAGCCTAGACAGGGGGGCCTATGGCTACACCTTC. Filled out from reference TRBV5-1 and TRBJ1-2, the complete variable domain reads KAGVTQTPRYLIKTRGQQVTLSCSPISGHRSVSWYQQTPGQGLQFLFEYFSETQRNKGNFPGRFSGRQFSNSRSEMNVSTLELGDSALYLCASSLDRGAYGYTFGSGTRLTVV.

This clone was picked up a small number of times. V and J are TRBV7-9 and TRBJ2-7; tentatively, D is TRBD2 (6 bases). Trimming pared 5 bases from V and 4 bases from J, leaving 21 bases between. The germline V gene encodes CDR1 SEHNR and CDR2 FQNEAQ (reference sequence). The CDR3 is made up of 16 amino acids. CDR3 in amino acids: CASSSTRRAIGYEQYF. Written as DNA, the CDR3 is TGTGCCAGCAGCAGCACTCGGAGGGCCATAGGTTACGAGCAGTACTTC.

The J gene is TRBJ1-4, the V gene TRBV7-9; D call uncertain. CDR3 size: 12 residues. Germline CDR1 SEHNR, CDR2 FQNEAQ (reference sequence). The V end lost 3 bases, the J end lost 8 bases, and 7 bases lay between the germline ends. The CDR3 is CASSFPMEKLFF. CDR3 nucleotides: TGTGCCAGCAGCTTTCCTATGGAAAAACTGTTTTTT.

In this sample, this clone turned up once. The same CDR3 can be traced to other DNA sequences in this sample. The rearrangement joins TRBV7-9 to TRBJ2-1; possible D gene TRBD1, 6 bases. The V gene lost 5 bases and the J gene lost 0 bases, with 11 bases spanning the gap. Germline V CDR1 and CDR2: SEHNR, FQNEAQ (reference sequence). CDR3 length: 15 amino acids. In DNA form, the CDR3 reads TGTGCCAGCAGCCCACGAGGGGGCTCCTACAATGAGCAGTTCTTC. Protein product: CASSPRGGSYNEQFF.

The chain joins TRBV14 to TRBJ1-5; D might be TRBD1 (5 bases). The CDR3 spans 17 residues. Germline lookup yields CDR1 SGHDN and CDR2 FVKESK. V was clipped by 1 base and J by 0 bases, with 13 bases between them. CDR3 amino acids: CASSQGGAGNSNQPQHF. The CDR3 DNA reads TGTGCCAGCAGCCAAGGGGGCGCCGGGAATAGCAATCAGCCCCAGCATTTT.

Only one count was recorded for this clone. The gene calls are TRBV5-1 and TRBJ1-5, with unresolved D. Germline CDR1 and CDR2: SGHRS and YFSETQ. The CDR3 is 13 amino acids. Trimming stripped 0 bases from V and 5 bases from J, with 6 bases between. The CDR3 spells CASSLEADQPQHF. For the CDR3, the DNA is TGCGCCAGCAGCTTGGAGGCAGATCAGCCCCAGCATTTT.

The rearrangement links TRBV5-1 to TRBJ2-5, with 11 positions matching TRBD2. The germline gives CDR1 SGHRS, CDR2 YFSETQ. Unmatched junction bases numbered 4, after V lost 4 bases and J lost 2 bases. The CDR3 runs 15 residues. The CDR3 is CASSPGTSGQETQYF. In nucleotides, the CDR3 is TGCGCCAGCAGCCCCGGGACTAGCGGACAAGAGACCCAGTACTTC.

This rearrangement joins TRBV28 to TRBJ1-2; 10 nucleotides align to TRBD1. CDR1 is MDHEN, CDR2 SYDVKM, per germline. With V trimmed by 8 bases and J by 2 bases, 11 bases remained unmatched. This CDR3 has 16 residues. The CDR3 loop is CASRGTGASKNYGYTF. The CDR3 nucleotides read TGTGCCAGCCGGGGGACAGGGGCATCGAAGAACTATGGCTACACCTTC.

This chain connects TRBV4-1 to TRBJ2-7, with D perhaps matching TRBD2 (5 bases). The CDR3 totals 15 residues. Germline CDR1 is MGHRA and CDR2 is YSYEKL. Trimming pared 4 bases from V and 2 bases from J, leaving 15 bases between. The CDR3 region has the DNA TGCGCCAGCAGCCTAACTAGGACTGTTGCCTACGAGCAGTACTTC. Encoded protein: CASSLTRTVAYEQYF.

This clone showed up just once. The CDR3 region has the DNA TGTGCCAGCAGCCCGAATCGTCAGGGGGCTGGGCCCCAGCATTTT. This gives the protein CASSPNRQGAGPQHF. This rearrangement joins TRBV9 to TRBJ1-5; 8 nucleotides align to TRBD1. There are 15 residues in the CDR3. Germline assignment: CDR1 SGDLS and CDR2 YYNGEE. The ends lost 4 bases at V and 9 bases at J; junction bases unmatched: 12. The full variable domain, its missing parts supplied by reference TRBV9 and TRBJ1-5, is DSGVTQTPKHLITATGQRVTLRCSPRSGDLSVYWYQQSLDQGLQFLIQYYNGEERAKGNILERFSAQQFPDLHSELNLSSLELGDSALYFCASSPNRQGAGPQHFGDGTRLSIL.

The rearrangement uses TRBV7-9 and TRBJ2-1, with 8 nucleotides matching TRBD1. V shed 3 bases and J 6 bases; nucleotides not matched to a gene: 7. Germline CDR1 is SEHNR and CDR2 is FQNEAQ (reference sequence). The CDR3 sequence is 15 residues long. The CDR3 DNA sequence: TGTGCCAGCAGCTTGGGTACAGGGGGAACCAATGAGCAGTTCTTC. Translating gives CASSLGTGGTNEQFF.

As for this clone: Germline is not matched at one junction end, which may reflect a read error. This chain links TRBV6-5 with TRBJ2-7; D might be TRBD1 or TRBD2, each matching 5 bases. Germline CDR1 and CDR2: MNHEY and SVGAGI. This CDR3 is 11 amino acids long. CDR3 residues: CASSPGAGLNF. The CDR3 region has the DNA TGTGCCAGCAGTCCCGGGGCAGGGCTCAACTTC.

This sequence joins TRBV12-5 and TRBJ2-1; 12 bases match TRBD2. CDR3 length: 17 amino acids. V gave up 2 bases and J gave up 6 bases; unmatched junction bases: 8. Germline V gene sequence: CDR1 LGHNT, CDR2 FRNRAP. The CDR3 sequence is CASGLSLGLAGTNEQFF. CDR3 bases: TGTGCTAGTGGTTTGTCCTTAGGACTAGCGGGAACCAATGAGCAGTTCTTC.

A single count supports this clone. This rearrangement joins TRBV7-8 to TRBJ2-5; possible D gene TRBD2, 5 bases. Germline V gene data show CDR1 as SGHVS and CDR2 as FQNEAQ. V lost 5 bases to trimming and J lost 5 bases, with 9 bases between them. The CDR3 length is 12 residues. DNA of the CDR3: TGTGCCAGCAGCCGGACTTCTGAGACCCAGTACTTC. This translates into CASSRTSETQYF.

This chain joins TRBV7-2 and TRBJ2-7, with D uncertain. Germline assignment: CDR1 SGHTA and CDR2 FQGNSA. Trimming shortened V by 3 bases and J by 5 bases, and 11 bases separated the two germline ends. The CDR3 has 13 residues. The CDR3 nucleotides read TGTGCCAGCAGCTTGTCAGTTATTCACGAGCAGTACTTC. This gives the protein CASSLSVIHEQYF.

This clone turned up a few times. This rearrangement joins TRBV6-6 to TRBJ1-1; 10 bases fit TRBD1. The V gene's germline CDR1 is MNHNY and CDR2 SVGAGI (reference sequence). The CDR3 spans 15 residues. V trimming: 6 bases; J trimming: 6 bases; junction bases outside the gene matches: 10. CDR3 coding DNA: TGTGCCAGCAGGTTTACTGGGGACAGGGGTGCTGAAGCTTTCTTT. This gives the protein CASRFTGDRGAEAFF.

The chain employs TRBV12-3 or TRBV12-4 and TRBJ1-1; a possible D gene is TRBD1 (5 bases). V lost 3 bases and J lost 9, with 8 bases in between. The CDR3 is 11 amino acids. Here the CDR3 DNA reads TGTGCCAGCAGTTTGGGGACTAAAGCTTTCTTT. Amino acid sequence: CASSLGTKAFF.

The DNA of the CDR3 is TGTGCCAGCAGCAGGTATGGCTCCTACAATGAGCAGTTCTTC. This gives the protein CASSRYGSYNEQFF. The rearrangement joins TRBV9 to TRBJ2-1; no clear D. There are 14 residues in the CDR3. Deletions cut 4 bases from V and 0 bases from J, with 8 bases between. Germline V gene sequence: CDR1 SGDLS, CDR2 YYNGEE.

V is TRBV5-4 and J is TRBJ2-3; D is undetermined. V was clipped by 3 bases and J by 2 bases, with 1 base between them. The germline gives CDR1 SGHNT, CDR2 YYREEE (reference sequence). The length of the CDR3 is 11 residues. The CDR3 loop reads CASSSTDTQYF. The CDR3 DNA sequence: TGTGCCAGCAGCTCCACAGATACGCAGTATTTT.

The J gene is TRBJ2-2, the V gene TRBV5-4; a possible D gene is TRBD1 (6 bases). In germline, CDR1 is SGHNT, CDR2 YYREEE (reference sequence). V was clipped by 2 bases and J by 4 bases, with 12 bases between them. The CDR3 consists of 15 residues. The CDR3 is CASSFGGAGTGELFF. CDR3 nucleotides: TGTGCCAGCAGCTTTGGGGGCGCCGGCACCGGGGAGCTGTTTTTT.

This sequence joins TRBV30 and TRBJ1-4; D possibly corresponds to TRBD1 (5 bases). CDR3 size: 11 residues. Germline loops: CDR1 GTSNPN, CDR2 SVGIG (reference sequence). V was cut by 1 base and J by 8 bases, with 5 bases left in between. CDR3 sequence (DNA): TGTGCCTGGAGTGGGGGGGAAAAACTGTTTTTT. It encodes CAWSGGEKLFF.

The chain combines TRBV5-1 with TRBJ2-5; D is undetermined. The CDR3 is 15 residues long. Germline CDR1 and CDR2: SGHRS and YFSETQ. Trimming cost V 0 bases and J 5 bases, with 14 bases left between them. The DNA for the CDR3 is TGCGCCAGCAGCTTGGAGGCCGGATCCTTCGAGACCCAGTACTTC. This translates into CASSLEAGSFETQYF.

V is TRBV30 and J is TRBJ1-6; 7 nucleotides align to TRBD1. With V trimmed by 0 bases and J by 11 bases, 10 bases remained unmatched. Germline CDR1 is GTSNPN and CDR2 is SVGIG (reference sequence). The CDR3 runs to 15 residues. The CDR3 DNA follows: TGTGCCTGGAGTGTAGGAGGGGGCCCTGGGACACCCCTCCACTTT. It yields the protein CAWSVGGGPGTPLHF.

This clone was seen just once. The genes are TRBV28 and TRBJ1-2; weak D call: TRBD1 (5 bases). Trimming took 3 bases from V and 3 from J, leaving 11 bases between them. Germline CDR1 reads MDHEN; CDR2 reads SYDVKM. The CDR3 is 14 amino acids. For the CDR3, the DNA is TGTGCCAGCAGTTTTCGGGGGTCCTACTATGGCTACACCTTC. It yields the protein CASSFRGSYYGYTF.

The chain uses TRBV5-1 and TRBJ1-1; 7 bases agree with TRBD1. Trimming cost V 0 bases and J 8 bases; bases outside gene matches: 10. The germline V gene encodes CDR1 SGHRS and CDR2 YFSETQ. The CDR3 is 15 residues long. In nucleotides, the CDR3 is TGCGCCAGCAGCTTGGATACGCAAGGGGGCTACGAAGCTTTCTTT. It yields the protein CASSLDTQGGYEAFF. The complete variable domain, with remaining parts taken from reference TRBV5-1 and TRBJ1-1, reads KAGVTQTPRYLIKTRGQQVTLSCSPISGHRSVSWYQQTPGQGLQFLFEYFSETQRNKGNFPGRFSGRQFSNSRSEMNVSTLELGDSALYLCASSLDTQGGYEAFFGQGTRLTVV.

V gene TRBV5-1 combines with J gene TRBJ2-3; either TRBD1 or TRBD2 may fit D (5 bases each). The CDR3 is 15 amino acids. Germline V gene lookup returns CDR1 SGHRS and CDR2 YFSETQ. V was cut by 0 bases and J by 0 bases, with 8 bases left in between. CDR3: CASSLGGASTDTQYF. The DNA for the CDR3 is TGCGCCAGCAGCTTGGGAGGGGCTAGCACAGATACGCAGTATTTT.

Only a few counts were recorded for this clone. The chain is built from TRBV7-3 and TRBJ2-2; 13 bases match TRBD2. The V and J ends lost 5 bases and 0 bases, in that order; junction bases with no gene match: 9. CDR3 size: 19 residues. CDR1 is SGHTA and CDR2 is FQGTGA in the germline V gene. DNA of the CDR3: TGTGCCAGCAGCGACACTAGCGGGAGGGCCCATCCGAACACCGGGGAGCTGTTTTTT. Its translation: CASSDTSGRAHPNTGELFF.